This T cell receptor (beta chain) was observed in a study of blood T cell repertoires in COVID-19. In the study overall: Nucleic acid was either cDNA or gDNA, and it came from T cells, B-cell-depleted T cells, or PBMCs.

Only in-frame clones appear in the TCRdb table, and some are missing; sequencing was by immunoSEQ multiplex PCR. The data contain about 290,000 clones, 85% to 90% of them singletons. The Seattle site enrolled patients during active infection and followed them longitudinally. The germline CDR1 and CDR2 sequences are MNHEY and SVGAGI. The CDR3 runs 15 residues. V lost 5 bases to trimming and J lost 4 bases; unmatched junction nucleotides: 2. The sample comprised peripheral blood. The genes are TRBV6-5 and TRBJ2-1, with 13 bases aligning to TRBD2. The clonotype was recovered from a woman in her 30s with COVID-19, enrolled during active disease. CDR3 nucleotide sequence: TGTGCCAGCAGTCGGACTAGCGGGGGATACAATGAGCAGTTCTTC. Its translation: CASSRTSGGYNEQFF.